Sequencing of this TCR beta chain was carried out in a study of T cell repertoires in cytomegalovirus infection. Study as a whole: Selection of CMV epitopes for the study included recently identified HLA-C-restricted and well-studied HLA-B-restricted ones.

For this clonotype: No antigen is known for it.

V lost 5 bases, J lost 1 base, and 2 bases stayed unmatched. The CDR3 runs to 14 residues. CDR1 is SEHNR, CDR2 FQNEAQ, per germline (reference sequence). Via MiXCR, TCRdb re-called the reads, giving one row per CDR3 protein. The table has approximately 120,000 distinct CDR3 sequences, approximately 28% seen once. This material consisted of CD8+ T cells from cultured PBMCs, taken from culture after CMV antigen stimulation. The receptor's source is a human donor in good health (CMV status not recorded). Some clones in this sample may be carry-over from other donors' samples. The J gene is TRBJ1-3, the V gene TRBV7-9; TRBD1 matches at 7 bases. CDR3 loop: CASSPTGSGNTIYF. CDR3 bases: TGTGCCAGCAGCCCGACAGGGTCTGGAAACACCATATATTTT.